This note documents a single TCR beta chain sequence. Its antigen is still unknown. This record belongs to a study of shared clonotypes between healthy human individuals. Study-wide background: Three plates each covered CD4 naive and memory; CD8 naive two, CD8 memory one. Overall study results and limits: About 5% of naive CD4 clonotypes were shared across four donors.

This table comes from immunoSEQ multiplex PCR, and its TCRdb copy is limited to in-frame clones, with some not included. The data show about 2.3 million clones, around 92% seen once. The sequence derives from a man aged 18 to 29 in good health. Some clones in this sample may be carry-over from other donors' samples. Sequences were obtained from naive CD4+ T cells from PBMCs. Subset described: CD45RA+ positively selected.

CDR3: CSAFSGGDYGYTF. The CDR3 DNA is TGCAGCGCCTTTTCAGGTGGAGACTATGGCTACACCTTC. The gene calls are TRBV29-1 and TRBJ1-2; D is ambiguous. The germline gives CDR1 SQVTM, CDR2 ANQGSEA. With 7 bases removed from V and 3 bases from J, the gap between germline ends came to 15 bases. CDR3 length: 13 residues.